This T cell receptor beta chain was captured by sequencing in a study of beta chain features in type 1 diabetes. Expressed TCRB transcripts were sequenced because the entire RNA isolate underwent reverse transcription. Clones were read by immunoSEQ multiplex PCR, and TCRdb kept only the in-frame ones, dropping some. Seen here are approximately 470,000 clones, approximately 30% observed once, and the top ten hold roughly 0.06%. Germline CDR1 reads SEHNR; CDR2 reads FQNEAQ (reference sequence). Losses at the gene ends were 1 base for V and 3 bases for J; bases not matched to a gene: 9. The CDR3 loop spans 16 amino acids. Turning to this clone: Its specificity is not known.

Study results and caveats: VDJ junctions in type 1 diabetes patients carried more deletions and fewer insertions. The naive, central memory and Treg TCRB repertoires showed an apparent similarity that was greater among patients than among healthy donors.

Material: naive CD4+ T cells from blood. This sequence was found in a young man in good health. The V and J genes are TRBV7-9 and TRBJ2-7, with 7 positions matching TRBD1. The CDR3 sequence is CASSLVSRTGGYEQYF. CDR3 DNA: TGTGCCAGCAGCTTAGTCTCCAGGACAGGCGGCTACGAGCAGTACTTC. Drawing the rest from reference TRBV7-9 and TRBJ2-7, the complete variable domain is DTGVSQNPRHKITKRGQNVTFRCDPISEHNRLYWYRQTLGQGPEFLTYFQNEAQLEKSRLLSDRFSAERPKGSFSTLEIQRTEQGDSAMYLCASSLVSRTGGYEQYFGPGTRLTVT.